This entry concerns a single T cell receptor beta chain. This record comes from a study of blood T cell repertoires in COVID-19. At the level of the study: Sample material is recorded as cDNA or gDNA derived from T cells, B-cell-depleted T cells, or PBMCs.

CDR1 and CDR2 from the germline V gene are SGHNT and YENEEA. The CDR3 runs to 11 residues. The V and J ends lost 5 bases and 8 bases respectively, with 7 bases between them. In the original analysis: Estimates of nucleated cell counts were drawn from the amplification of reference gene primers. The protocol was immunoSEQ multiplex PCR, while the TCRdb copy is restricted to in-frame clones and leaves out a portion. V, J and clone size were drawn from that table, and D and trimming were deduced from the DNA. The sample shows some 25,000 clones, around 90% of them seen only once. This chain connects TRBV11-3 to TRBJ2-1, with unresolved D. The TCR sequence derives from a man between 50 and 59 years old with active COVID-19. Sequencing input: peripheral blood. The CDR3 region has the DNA TGTGCCAGCAGCCTAAGAGATGAGCAGTTCTTC. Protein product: CASSLRDEQFF.